Presented here are 5 T cell receptor beta chains from one specimen sequenced in a study of cytomegalovirus exposure and HLA in healthy donors. PCR used 60 Vbeta primers and 13 Jbeta primers. The method was immunoSEQ multiplex PCR; TCRdb's version includes in-frame clones alone and lacks a portion of them. The sample holds 100,000 to 150,000 clones; roughly 79% are singletons and the top ten take approximately 1.4%. The material sequenced was PBMCs. The receptors were gathered from a middle-aged woman in good health and CMV-seronegative.

The chain links TRBV10-2 to TRBJ1-5, with 7 bases identical to TRBD1. The CDR3 is made up of 15 amino acids. V was pared by 3 bases and J by 7 bases, with 9 bases of the junction left unmatched. Germline CDR1 and CDR2: WSHSY and SAAADI. The CDR3 is CASSDRGQGGQPQHF. As DNA, the CDR3 is TGCGCCAGCAGTGATAGGGGGCAGGGTGGACAGCCCCAGCATTTT.

This clone was counted many times. This rearrangement joins TRBV6-4 to TRBJ1-2; a weak D match, TRBD1 (5 bases). Per the germline V gene, CDR1 is MRHNA and CDR2 is SNTAGT. The CDR3 length is 15 residues. V lost 0 bases and J lost 4, with 12 bases in between. CDR3 region: CASSDSAGESYGYTF. In DNA, the CDR3 is TGTGCCAGCAGTGACTCTGCGGGGGAGAGCTATGGCTACACCTTC.

The rearrangement joins TRBV5-1 to TRBJ2-5, with D unclear. The length of the CDR3 is 14 residues. The V end lost 2 bases, the J end lost 2 bases, and 10 bases lay between the germline ends. Germline assignment: CDR1 SGHRS and CDR2 YFSETQ. Written as DNA, the CDR3 is TGCGCCAGCAGCTTTTCCAGGATACAAGAGACCCAGTACTTC. It yields the protein CASSFSRIQETQYF.

This clone was observed a handful of times. V gene TRBV9 combines with J gene TRBJ2-7; the match to TRBD1 covers 7 bases. Trimming at V came to 2 bases and at J to 3 bases, leaving 5 bases not matched to a gene. This CDR3 spans 14 amino acids. Germline loops: CDR1 SGDLS, CDR2 YYNGEE. CDR3 coding DNA: TGTGCCAGCAGCGTCCGGGACAGAGGCTACGAGCAGTACTTC. This codes for CASSVRDRGYEQYF. The full variable domain, with the rest looked up from reference TRBV9 and TRBJ2-7, is DSGVTQTPKHLITATGQRVTLRCSPRSGDLSVYWYQQSLDQGLQFLIQYYNGEERAKGNILERFSAQQFPDLHSELNLSSLELGDSALYFCASSVRDRGYEQYFGPGTRLTVT.

The chain links TRBV19 to TRBJ2-1, with 9 bases that match TRBD1. Germline CDR1 reads LNHDA; CDR2 reads SQIVND (reference sequence). The CDR3 length is 17 residues. V was pared by 5 bases and J by 0 bases, with 8 bases of the junction left unmatched. DNA of the CDR3: TGTGCCAGTAGTGGACAGGACAGGGGTAGCTCCTACAATGAGCAGTTCTTC. Its protein product is CASSGQDRGSSYNEQFF.